The next 21 T cell receptor beta chains were all read from a single sample in a study of CD8 T cells in Susac syndrome. Random hexamers were used to reverse transcribe 0.5 to 1 ug of RNA. TCRdb fed the immunoSEQ multiplex PCR reads into MiXCR, producing one record per CDR3 protein. The sample includes tens of thousands of distinct CDR3 sequences, approximately 93% seen only once; the top ten take roughly 0.52%. The sequenced sample was CD8+ T cells from PBMCs. Receptors were obtained from a human donor in good health.

This clonotype was seen once. V is TRBV7-9 and J is TRBJ1-1, with D perhaps matching TRBD1 (5 bases). The CDR3 consists of 15 residues. Germline values: CDR1 SEHNR, CDR2 FQNEAQ (reference sequence). Trimming cost V 4 bases and J 1 base, with 13 bases left between them. The DNA of the CDR3 is TGTGCCAGCAGCTACGGGGGAGCGGCGAACACTGAAGCTTTCTTT. It specifies CASSYGGAANTEAFF.

The rearrangement joins TRBV18 to TRBJ2-7, with D tentatively TRBD1 (6 bases). V was clipped by 4 bases and J by 10 bases, with 17 bases between them. The CDR3 consists of 13 residues. Germline CDR1 is KGHSH and CDR2 is LQKENI. CDR3 region: CASSLMDRDTQYF. The CDR3 coding sequence is TGTGCCAGCTCACTTATGGACCGGGACACACAGTACTTC.

V usage is TRBV2 and J usage is TRBJ1-5; the D gene is possibly TRBD1 (5 bases). In germline, CDR1 is SNHLY, CDR2 FYNNEI. Trimming pared 2 bases from V and 5 bases from J, leaving 13 bases between. CDR3 length: 15 amino acids. The CDR3: CASSESFRGDQPQHF. In DNA, the CDR3 is TGTGCCAGCAGTGAAAGTTTTAGAGGGGATCAGCCCCAGCATTTT.

The CDR3 loop is CASSPRGQSYEQYF. CDR3 sequence (DNA): TGTGCCAGCAGTCCCAGGGGACAGTCCTACGAGCAGTACTTC. The rearrangement links TRBV28 to TRBJ2-7, with 7 positions matching TRBD1. CDR3 size: 14 residues. Germline V lookup: CDR1 MDHEN, CDR2 SYDVKM. Trimming cost V 5 bases and J 1 base; bases outside gene matches: 5. Looking up the rest from reference TRBV28 and TRBJ2-7 gives the full variable domain: DVKVTQSSRYLVKRTGEKVFLECVQDMDHENMFWYRQDPGLGLRLIYFSYDVKMKEKGDIPEGYSVSREKKERFSLILESASTNQTSMYLCASSPRGQSYEQYFGPGTRLTVT.

The chain is built from TRBV4-1 and TRBJ2-7; a possible D gene is TRBD1 (5 bases). The CDR3 covers 15 residues. Germline assignment: CDR1 MGHRA and CDR2 YSYEKL. V was cut by 3 bases and J by 3 bases, with 15 bases left in between. CDR3 sequence: CASSQAVGQGYEQYF. The CDR3 DNA sequence: TGCGCCAGCAGCCAGGCAGTGGGGCAGGGCTACGAGCAGTACTTC.

J is TRBJ2-2 and V is TRBV2; D gene unclear. Trimming took 7 bases from V and 3 from J, leaving 6 bases between them. The CDR3 consists of 12 residues. CDR1 and CDR2 (germline): SNHLY, FYNNEI. CDR3 bases: TGTGCCAGCAACTCATACACCGGGGAGCTGTTTTTT. It is translated as CASNSYTGELFF.

This chain joins TRBV5-1 and TRBJ2-2; D gene ambiguous. The CDR3 runs 13 residues. CDR1 and CDR2 from the germline V gene are SGHRS and YFSETQ. Trimming removed 6 bases at V and 7 bases at J, with 13 bases between. CDR3 nucleotide sequence: TGCGCCAGCACCCCCATTCAGGACGGGGAGCTGTTTTTT. Translated: CASTPIQDGELFF. Filled out from reference TRBV5-1 and TRBJ2-2, the complete variable domain reads KAGVTQTPRYLIKTRGQQVTLSCSPISGHRSVSWYQQTPGQGLQFLFEYFSETQRNKGNFPGRFSGRQFSNSRSEMNVSTLELGDSALYLCASTPIQDGELFFGEGSRLTVL.

The sample holds one count of this clonotype. This rearrangement joins TRBV19 to TRBJ2-6; no definite D call. V lost 3 bases, J lost 2 bases, and 5 bases lay in between. There are 14 residues in the CDR3. From germline, CDR1 is LNHDA and CDR2 SQIVND (reference sequence). In DNA form, the CDR3 reads TGTGCCAGTAGTATTAATGCTGGGGCCAACGTCCTGACTTTC. Encoded protein: CASSINAGANVLTF.

This clonotype occurred a few times. J is TRBJ2-7 and V is TRBV20-1; D possibly uses TRBD1 or TRBD2 (5 bases each). The germline V gene encodes CDR1 DFQATT and CDR2 SNEGSKA (reference sequence). With 1 base removed from V and 2 bases from J, the gap between germline ends came to 9 bases. The CDR3 contains 13 residues. The CDR3 DNA is TGCAGTGCTAGAGGTCGAGGGGCCTACGAGCAGTACTTC. It codes for CSARGRGAYEQYF.

This clonotype occurred once. The CDR3 nucleotides are TGTGCCAGCAGCCAAGAGCAGGCGGGAGCAGTCCACGAGCAGTACTTC. This encodes CASSQEQAGAVHEQYF. The chain recombines TRBV4-2 with TRBJ2-7; 7 bases match TRBD2. CDR1 and CDR2 from the germline V gene are LGHNA and YNFKEQ. With 0 bases clipped from V and 5 bases from J, the junction kept 10 bases outside the gene matches. CDR3 length: 16 amino acids.

This clonotype occurred a few times. DNA for the CDR3: TGTGCCAGTAGTAGGGGCACTGAAGCTTTCTTT. This encodes CASSRGTEAFF. This chain joins TRBV19 and TRBJ1-1; D remains unclear. The CDR3 covers 11 residues. Trimming took off 4 bases at V and 4 bases at J, with 4 bases between the two ends. Germline V gene lookup returns CDR1 LNHDA and CDR2 SQIVND (reference sequence).

V gene TRBV29-1 combines with J gene TRBJ2-7; 8 bases map to TRBD1. After removal of 6 bases from V and 2 bases from J, the junction contained 6 bases not matched to a gene. In germline, CDR1 is SQVTM, CDR2 ANQGSEA. The CDR3 contains 13 residues. The CDR3 nucleotides read TGCAGCGTCGGGACAGGTACTACCTACGAGCAGTACTTC. Its protein is CSVGTGTTYEQYF.

This clonotype has just one count. The rearrangement uses TRBV20-1 and TRBJ2-7, with 7 positions matching TRBD1. This CDR3 contains 13 residues. Losses at the gene ends were 6 bases for V and 2 bases for J; bases not matched to a gene: 7. Per the germline V gene, CDR1 is DFQATT and CDR2 is SNEGSKA (reference sequence). The CDR3: CSAKGTVAYEQYF. The DNA of the CDR3 is TGCAGTGCAAAGGGGACAGTTGCCTACGAGCAGTACTTC.

This clonotype appeared a few times. A read error may account for a junction end that differs from germline. The rearrangement joins TRBV28 to TRBJ2-7; D remains unclear. From germline, CDR1 is MDHEN and CDR2 SYDVKM. The length of the CDR3 is 12 residues. CDR3: CASRTPSYEQYF. CDR3 coding DNA: TGTGCCAGCAGGACACCATCCTACGAGCAGTATTTC.

The rearrangement uses TRBV3-1 and TRBJ1-3; possible D gene TRBD1, 5 bases. The germline V and J ends were trimmed by 4 bases and 0 bases, with 13 bases remaining between them. The CDR3 length is 16 residues. The germline V gene has CDR1 LGHDT and CDR2 YNNKEL (reference sequence). CDR3 coding DNA: TGTGCCAGCAGCCCCCGGCGGGGGTACTCTGGAAACACCATATATTTT. It specifies CASSPRRGYSGNTIYF.

This clonotype was seen just once. The rearrangement joins TRBV21-1 to TRBJ2-7; the table's TRBD1 call for D was not verified on the DNA. TRBV21-1 is a pseudogene. This CDR3 is built from 16 residues. The CDR3 loop reads CASSKAPGGFGHEQYF. CDR3 sequence (DNA): TGTGCCAGCAGCAAAGCCCCAGGGGGATTTGGCCACGAGCAGTACTTC.

V and J are TRBV29-1 and TRBJ2-5; 13 bases are a match to TRBD2. V shed 8 bases and J 6 bases; nucleotides not matched to a gene: 15. The CDR3 extends over 16 amino acids. Germline V gene sequence: CDR1 SQVTM, CDR2 ANQGSEA. The CDR3 coding sequence is TGCAGCTTCCGGGCCGGACTAGCGGGAGTTAGAAAGACCCAGTACTTC. It translates to CSFRAGLAGVRKTQYF.

The J gene is TRBJ2-7, the V gene TRBV9, with TRBD1 matching 7 bases. From germline, CDR1 is SGDLS and CDR2 YYNGEE. The CDR3 spans 13 residues. Trimming took 0 bases from V and 6 from J; bases not matched to a gene: 3. The CDR3 coding sequence is TGTGCCAGCAGCGTAGGACAGGGCCCCGAGCAGTACTTC. As protein: CASSVGQGPEQYF. Supplemented by reference TRBV9 and TRBJ2-7, the full variable domain reads DSGVTQTPKHLITATGQRVTLRCSPRSGDLSVYWYQQSLDQGLQFLIQYYNGEERAKGNILERFSAQQFPDLHSELNLSSLELGDSALYFCASSVGQGPEQYFGPGTRLTVT.

The V call is TRBV12-3 or TRBV12-4, the J call TRBJ2-3; D ambiguous. This CDR3 contains 13 residues. V was clipped by 1 base and J by 4 bases, with 6 bases between them. CDR3 bases: TGTGCCAGCAGTTTAGGCTCGGCAGATACGCAGTATTTT. Encoded protein: CASSLGSADTQYF.

This sequence joins TRBV7-9 and TRBJ2-5, with TRBD2 matching over 7 bases. Germline CDR1 SEHNR, CDR2 FQNEAQ (reference sequence). Trimming removed 1 base from V and 5 bases from J; junction bases left unmatched: 4. The length of the CDR3 is 14 residues. The CDR3 protein is CASSLVTSVETQYF. CDR3 sequence (DNA): TGTGCCAGCAGCTTAGTAACTAGCGTTGAGACCCAGTACTTC.

This chain connects TRBV6-1 to TRBJ1-2; possible D gene TRBD1, 6 bases. Trimming removed 4 bases from V and 2 bases from J, with 8 bases in between. The length of the CDR3 is 13 residues. The germline V gene has CDR1 MNHNS and CDR2 SASEGT. In DNA form, the CDR3 reads TGTGCCAGCAGTGGGACAGCCAACTATGGCTACACCTTC. It specifies CASSGTANYGYTF.